This T cell receptor (beta chain) stems from a study of long-term antiretroviral therapy in people with HIV. About this clone: As yet, its antigen is unknown.

Researchers ran immunoSEQ v3.0 at survey level. Profiled with immunoSEQ multiplex PCR; TCRdb holds only in-frame clones, not every one. This sample has around 24,000 clones, with roughly four fifths found just once. Each donor had at least one pre-ART and at least two post-ART PBMC samples. Study-level results: Control repertoires displayed wider CDR3 length ranges than the HIV repertoires. ART adherence, viral resistance and therapy changes were not recorded. Sampling of blood ran from about 2003 to 2018, and older ART regimens were possibly in use.

The V and J ends lost 3 bases and 3 bases respectively, with 6 bases between them. Germline V lookup: CDR1 MNHEY, CDR2 SMNVEV (reference sequence). The CDR3 sequence is 12 residues long. The sequence was obtained from a man aged 50-60 years with HIV. Sequenced material: unsorted PBMCs, taken 0.4 years after starting antiretroviral therapy. This sequence joins TRBV27 and TRBJ2-7; D remains ambiguous. The CDR3 reads CASSFNFYEQYF. CDR3 in DNA: TGTGCCAGCAGTTTCAACTTCTACGAGCAGTACTTC.